This TCR beta chain was recorded in a study of monozygotic twins with cystic fibrosis. Study-wide points: Nucleotide-identical clonotype sharing was significantly higher within monozygotic CF twin pairs than between unrelated CF individuals. In 13 of 16 pairs, V gene usage was closest to the co-twin's.

With regard to this clone: What it recognizes is unknown.

Data came from immunoSEQ multiplex PCR; TCRdb stores just in-frame clones and leaves some out. The data show around 20,000 clones, with around nine tenths seen just once and less than 1.5% held by the top ten. Germline V CDR1 and CDR2: SGHNT, YYREEE (reference sequence). Unmatched junction bases numbered 6, after V lost 2 bases and J lost 7 bases. This CDR3 comprises 15 residues. The sequencing input was blood. The source is a woman in her twenties or thirties with cystic fibrosis. The chain links TRBV5-4 to TRBJ1-4; 9 bases fit TRBD1. Written as DNA, the CDR3 is TGTGCCAGCAGCTTTATGGGACAGGGTGGTGAAAAACTGTTTTTT. This sequence encodes CASSFMGQGGEKLFF. Looking up the rest from reference TRBV5-4 and TRBJ1-4 gives the full variable domain: ETGVTQSPTHLIKTRGQQVTLRCSSQSGHNTVSWYQQALGQGPQFIFQYYREEENGRGNFPPRFSGLQFPNYSSELNVNALELDDSALYLCASSFMGQGGEKLFFGSGTQLSVL.